Following are 5 T cell receptor beta chains from one sample sequenced in a study of T-cell reconstitution after alpha-beta-depleted transplantation in children. As it was prepared, the TCRbeta library received unique molecular identifiers. TCRdb fed the PCR reads into MiXCR, producing one record per CDR3 protein. The sample holds roughly 500,000 distinct CDR3 sequences; 15% to 20% are singletons and the top ten take 3% to 3.5%. The sample consisted of PBMCs from the stem cell graft donor, taken from the stem cell graft. All receptors come from a human donor who donated a stem cell graft to a child with acute lymphoblastic leukemia.

The V gene is TRBV7-6, the J gene TRBJ2-6, with a tentative D call TRBD1 (6 bases). V was clipped by 5 bases and J by 0 bases, with 17 bases between them. Germline loops: CDR1 SGHVS, CDR2 FNYEAQ. This CDR3 contains 18 residues. The CDR3 sequence is CASSVPGTYLSGANVLTF. CDR3 DNA sequence: TGTGCCAGCAGCGTACCCGGGACATATCTCTCTGGGGCCAACGTCCTGACTTTC.

The CDR3 reads CASSFGLAGDYEQYF. Written as DNA, the CDR3 is TGTGCCAGCAGTTTTGGACTAGCGGGGGACTACGAGCAGTACTTC. The gene calls are TRBV27 and TRBJ2-7, with 13 bases lining up with TRBD2. J was trimmed by 3 bases and V by 3 bases; bases with no gene match: 2. CDR1 and CDR2 (germline): MNHEY, SMNVEV (reference sequence). There are 15 residues in the CDR3.

This clonotype was seen only a few times. This chain's CDR3 is CASSSGLARGGETQYF. The CDR3 DNA follows: TGTGCCAGCAGCTCAGGACTAGCGCGGGGGGGAGAGACCCAGTACTTC. This sequence joins TRBV11-2 and TRBJ2-5, with TRBD2 identical over 9 bases. The CDR3 has 16 residues. Germline V gene lookup returns CDR1 SGHAT and CDR2 FQNNGV. Trimming removed 4 bases from V and 4 bases from J; junction bases left unmatched: 10.

This chain uses TRBV14 with TRBJ2-2; D gene ambiguous. V lost 3 bases and J lost 4, with 6 bases in between. The CDR3 covers 13 residues. Germline CDR1 and CDR2: SGHDN and FVKESK. The DNA for the CDR3 is TGTGCCAGCAGCCACGGATTCACCGGGGAGCTGTTTTTT. It encodes CASSHGFTGELFF.

The chain recombines TRBV12-3 or TRBV12-4 with TRBJ2-1; D not certain. CDR3 size: 14 residues. Trimming cost V 1 base and J 2 bases, with 6 bases left between them. This chain's CDR3 is CASSLGSTYNEQFF. The CDR3 DNA is TGTGCCAGCAGTTTAGGGTCCACCTACAATGAGCAGTTCTTC.